These 14 T cell receptor beta chains were all obtained from the same sample, sequenced in a study of T-cell reconstitution after alpha-beta-depleted transplantation in children. Unique molecular identifiers were incorporated into the prepared TCRbeta library. Via MiXCR, TCRdb re-called the PCR reads, giving one row per CDR3 protein. The table shows about 610,000 distinct CDR3 sequences, with approximately 10% occurring only once. The starting material was PBMCs from the stem cell graft donor, obtained from the stem cell graft. The origin of the receptors is a human donor who donated a stem cell graft to a child with acute myeloid leukemia.

The sample holds many counts of this clonotype. The rearrangement uses TRBV5-1 and TRBJ2-7; maybe TRBD2 (5 bases). The CDR3 runs 15 residues. The germline V and J ends were trimmed by 0 bases and 7 bases, with 17 bases remaining between them. CDR1 and CDR2 from the germline V gene are SGHRS and YFSETQ. The CDR3 sequence is CASSLEFPADREQYF. The CDR3 DNA reads as TGCGCCAGCAGCTTGGAATTTCCAGCGGACCGGGAGCAGTACTTC.

The V gene is TRBV9, the J gene TRBJ2-6, with no clear D. Trimming pared 2 bases from V and 9 bases from J, leaving 9 bases between. The germline gives CDR1 SGDLS, CDR2 YYNGEE. The CDR3 contains 13 residues. For the CDR3, the DNA is TGTGCCAGCAGCGTCCGGGCCTTCAACGTCCTGACTTTC. This translates into CASSVRAFNVLTF.

This clonotype was observed at least ten times. The chain joins TRBV5-1 to TRBJ2-5, with D perhaps TRBD1 or TRBD2 (5 bases each). V lost 1 base and J lost 4, with 8 bases in between. CDR3 length: 13 amino acids. From germline, CDR1 is SGHRS and CDR2 YFSETQ. The CDR3 DNA follows: TGCGCCAGCAGCTTGCAGGGAGTAGAGACCCAGTACTTC. Amino acids: CASSLQGVETQYF. The full variable domain, completed using reference TRBV5-1 and TRBJ2-5, is KAGVTQTPRYLIKTRGQQVTLSCSPISGHRSVSWYQQTPGQGLQFLFEYFSETQRNKGNFPGRFSGRQFSNSRSEMNVSTLELGDSALYLCASSLQGVETQYFGPGTRLLVL.

V and J are TRBV9 and TRBJ2-2, with 10 nucleotides matching TRBD2. Germline loops: CDR1 SGDLS, CDR2 YYNGEE. The CDR3 totals 15 residues. After removal of 3 bases from V and 7 bases from J, the junction contained 6 bases not matched to a gene. CDR3 residues: CASSGIAGGVGELFF. The CDR3 coding sequence is TGTGCCAGCAGCGGTATAGCGGGAGGTGTCGGGGAGCTGTTTTTT.

This clonotype was counted a few times. V and J are TRBV12-3 or TRBV12-4 and TRBJ1-1; D gene ambiguous. Trimming left V 3 bases short and J 2 bases short, with 13 bases between. CDR3 length: 15 amino acids. CDR3 in amino acids: CASSFAQTLNTEAFF. As DNA, the CDR3 is TGTGCCAGCAGTTTTGCCCAGACTCTAAACACTGAAGCTTTCTTT.

The chain couples TRBV7-2 to TRBJ1-2; 9 bases align to TRBD1. Trimming at V came to 5 bases and at J to 8 bases, leaving 6 bases not matched to a gene. The germline CDR1 and CDR2 sequences are SGHTA and FQGNSA. CDR3 length: 13 residues. The CDR3 reads CASSLRQGGGYTF. The CDR3 region has the DNA TGTGCCAGCAGCCTAAGACAGGGGGGCGGCTACACCTTC.

The chain recombines TRBV2 with TRBJ1-5, with 10 bases identical to TRBD1. This CDR3 has 16 amino acids. V shed 4 bases, J shed 1 base, and the junction held 4 bases outside the gene matches. Germline-derived CDR1 and CDR2 are SNHLY and FYNNEI. The CDR3 loop reads CASSARTGGSNQPQHF. The CDR3 DNA reads TGTGCCAGCAGTGCCCGGACAGGGGGAAGCAATCAGCCCCAGCATTTT.

This clonotype has more than one count but fewer than ten. The V and J genes are TRBV15 and TRBJ1-4; TRBD1 aligns across 7 bases. The CDR3 sequence is 17 residues long. Germline CDR1 LNHNV, CDR2 YYDKDF (reference sequence). The V segment lost 1 base and the J segment 4 bases; nucleotides outside the gene matches: 9. The CDR3 protein is CATSRVGFGTVNEKLFF. The CDR3 nucleotides read TGTGCCACCAGCAGAGTTGGATTCGGGACAGTTAATGAAAAACTGTTTTTT.

Concerning this clonotype itself: With a much larger clone just one base away, this may be a read error. The chain joins TRBV12-3 or TRBV12-4 to TRBJ1-5; 8 bases fit TRBD1. The CDR3 is made up of 15 amino acids. Trimming took 6 bases from V and 0 from J; bases not matched to a gene: 4. CDR3 residues: CASRPGQGSNQPQHF. The CDR3 DNA reads as TGTGCCAGCAGGCCCGGACAGGGTAGCAATCAGCCCCAGCATTTT.

This clonotype showed up just a few times. The gene calls are TRBV20-1 and TRBJ2-7; no definite D call. The V and J ends lost 0 bases and 2 bases respectively, with 14 bases between them. Germline V CDR1 and CDR2: DFQATT, SNEGSKA (reference sequence). This CDR3 is 15 amino acids long. The CDR3 nucleotides read TGCAGTGCTAGAGATCAGGCCCAAGGGCCCTACGAGCAGTACTTC. The encoded protein is CSARDQAQGPYEQYF.

The sample holds a few counts of this clonotype. This chain links TRBV11-1 with TRBJ1-1; a possible D gene is TRBD1 (5 bases). The CDR3 has 16 amino acids. CDR1 is SGHAT and CDR2 is FQDESV in the germline V gene (reference sequence). V was clipped by 2 bases and J by 1 base, with 14 bases between them. CDR3 amino acids: CASSLIPQGGNTEAFF. DNA of the CDR3: TGTGCCAGCAGCTTAATCCCGCAGGGTGGGAACACTGAAGCTTTCTTT.

The sample holds a few counts of this clonotype. The V call is TRBV10-3, the J call TRBJ2-1, with D perhaps given as TRBD1 or TRBD2 (6 bases each). Deletions cut 8 bases from V and 8 bases from J, with 19 bases between. Germline-derived CDR1 and CDR2 are ENHRY and SYGVKD. CDR3 size: 14 residues. The CDR3 region is CAIGGPRRVDEQFF. CDR3 DNA: TGTGCCATCGGGGGGCCCCGTCGCGTAGATGAGCAGTTCTTC.

This clonotype was observed a few times. The chain combines TRBV5-4 with TRBJ2-5, with no clear D. The germline V gene encodes CDR1 SGHNT and CDR2 YYREEE (reference sequence). With 7 bases removed from V and 5 bases from J, the gap between germline ends came to 12 bases. The CDR3 sequence is 12 residues long. The CDR3 coding sequence is TGTGCCAGCGGCCTCCCCGGTGAGACCCAGTACTTC. Residues: CASGLPGETQYF. The entire variable domain, with the rest obtained from reference TRBV5-4 and TRBJ2-5, is as follows: ETGVTQSPTHLIKTRGQQVTLRCSSQSGHNTVSWYQQALGQGPQFIFQYYREEENGRGNFPPRFSGLQFPNYSSELNVNALELDDSALYLCASGLPGETQYFGPGTRLLVL.

This clonotype has only a few counts. The chain uses TRBV7-9 and TRBJ2-1, with 8 bases aligning to TRBD1. Germline-derived CDR1 and CDR2 are SEHNR and FQNEAQ (reference sequence). This CDR3 is built from 15 residues. With 5 bases clipped from V and 9 bases from J, the junction kept 12 bases outside the gene matches. CDR3 residues: CASSVLPGQEGEQFF. The CDR3 DNA reads as TGTGCCAGCAGCGTCTTACCGGGACAGGAAGGTGAGCAGTTCTTC.